This TCR beta chain was retrieved from a study of blood T cell repertoires in COVID-19. This CDR3 region has 12 residues. V lost 5 bases, J lost 7 bases, and 12 bases lay in between. In germline, CDR1 is SEHNR, CDR2 FQNEAQ (reference sequence). Authors' analysis steps: By means of reference gene primer amplification, nucleated cell counts were estimated. The assay was immunoSEQ multiplex PCR, and TCRdb's table has in-frame clones only and misses some. V and J calls and clone size are as listed in that table; D and trimming were resolved from the DNA. This repertoire shows around 380,000 clones, approximately 77% found once; its top ten account for approximately 1%. This clone was recorded once.

Sequencing was done on a sample of peripheral blood. The V call is TRBV7-9, the J call TRBJ2-7; D perhaps matches TRBD2 (6 bases). The TCR comes from a human donor with acute or convalescent COVID-19. The donor label of this sample is uncertain. CDR3 sequence reads: CASSREAGEQYF. CDR3 nucleotides: TGTGCCAGCAGCCGCGAGGCGGGAGAGCAGTACTTC.